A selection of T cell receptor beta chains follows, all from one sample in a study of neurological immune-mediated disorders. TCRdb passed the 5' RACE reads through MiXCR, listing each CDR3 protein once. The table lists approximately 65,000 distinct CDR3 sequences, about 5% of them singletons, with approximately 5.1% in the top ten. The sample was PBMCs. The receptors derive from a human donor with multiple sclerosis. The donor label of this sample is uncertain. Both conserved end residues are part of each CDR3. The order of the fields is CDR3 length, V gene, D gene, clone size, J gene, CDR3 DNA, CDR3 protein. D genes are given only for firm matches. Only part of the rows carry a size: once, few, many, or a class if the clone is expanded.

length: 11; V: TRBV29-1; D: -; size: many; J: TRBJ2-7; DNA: TGCAGCGTTGCGGTGGCCTACGAGCAGTACTTC; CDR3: CSVAVAYEQYF
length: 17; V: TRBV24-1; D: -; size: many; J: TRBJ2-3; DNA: TGTGCCACCAGTGATCCCTCCCAGGGCTGGGCCACAGATACGCAGTATTTT; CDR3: CATSDPSQGWATDTQYF
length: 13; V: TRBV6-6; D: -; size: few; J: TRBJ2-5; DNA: TGTGCCAGCAGTTACACCCTCGGGGAGACCCAGTACTTC; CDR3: CASSYTLGETQYF
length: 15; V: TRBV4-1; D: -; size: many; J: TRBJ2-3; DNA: TGCGCCAGCAGCCCTGGGCAGGAAGGGACAGATACGCAGTATTTT; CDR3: CASSPGQEGTDTQYF
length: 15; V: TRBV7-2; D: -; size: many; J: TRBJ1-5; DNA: TGTGCCAGCAGCTTATCGCGGACCAGCAATCAGCCCCAGCATTTT; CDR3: CASSLSRTSNQPQHF
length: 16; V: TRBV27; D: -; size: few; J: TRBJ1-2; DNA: TGTGCCAGCAGTTTATTTGCGGACACCTCTAACTATGGCTACACCTTC; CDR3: CASSLFADTSNYGYTF
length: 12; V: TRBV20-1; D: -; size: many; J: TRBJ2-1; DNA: TGCAGTGCTCTTGACTTTTACAATGAGCAGTTCTTC; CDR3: CSALDFYNEQFF
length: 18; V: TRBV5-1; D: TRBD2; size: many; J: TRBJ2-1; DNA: TGCGCCAGCAGCTTGGTTGGCCTTAGCGGGGGGGCGCGCAATGAGCAGTTCTTC; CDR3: CASSLVGLSGGARNEQFF
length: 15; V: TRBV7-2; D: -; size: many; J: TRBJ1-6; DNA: TGTGCCAGCAGCTTACGCAGGGAAGGAAATTCACCCCTCCACTTT; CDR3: CASSLRREGNSPLHF
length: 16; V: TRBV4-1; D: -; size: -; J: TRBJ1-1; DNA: TGCGCCAGCAGCCAAGACCCTGCCGGGGGTAGGGGTTTGGCTTTCTTT; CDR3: CASSQDPAGGRGLAFF
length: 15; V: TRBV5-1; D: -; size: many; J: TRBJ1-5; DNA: TGCGCCAGCAGCTTGGGGGGTTCGAGCAATCAGCCCCAGCATTTT; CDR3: CASSLGGSSNQPQHF
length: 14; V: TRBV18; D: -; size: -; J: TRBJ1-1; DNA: TGTGCCAGCTCCTCCGGCAGACTGAACACTGAAGCTTTCTTT; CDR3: CASSSGRLNTEAFF
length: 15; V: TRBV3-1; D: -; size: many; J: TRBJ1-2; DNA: TGTGCCAGCAGCACACGGGGCCGAGCTAACTATGGCTACACCTTC; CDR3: CASSTRGRANYGYTF
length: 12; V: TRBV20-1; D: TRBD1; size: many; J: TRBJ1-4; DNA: TGCAGGGTGGGACAGGGTAATGAAAAACTGTTTTTT; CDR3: CRVGQGNEKLFF
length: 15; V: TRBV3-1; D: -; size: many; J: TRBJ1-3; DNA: TGTGCCAGCAGCCTCCTAGGGGGGTCTGGAAACACCATATATTTT; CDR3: CASSLLGGSGNTIYF
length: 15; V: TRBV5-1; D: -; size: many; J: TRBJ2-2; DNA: TGCGCCAGCAGCTTCTGGGGTGCGAACACCGGGGAGCTGTTTTTT; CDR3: CASSFWGANTGELFF